Following are 23 T cell receptor beta chains from one sample sequenced in a study of blood T cell repertoires in COVID-19 (dated by TCRdb to the early 2020s). The library was produced with the immunoSEQ multiplex PCR assay. This immuneACCESS table, as held by TCRdb, lists in-frame sequences with V and J called but not all clones. Of the missing ones, under half trace to an unresolved V gene in checked studies; the others have no known cause. In this sample the table shows about 110,000 clones, 60% to 80% of which occur a single time. 0.75% to 1% of the sample is held by the ten biggest clonotypes. Sequences were obtained from peripheral blood. These receptors originate from a human donor with acute or convalescent COVID-19. The donor label of this sample is uncertain.

This sequence joins TRBV6-5 and TRBJ1-1, with TRBD1 matching 7 bases. Germline V CDR1 and CDR2: MNHEY, SVGAGI. The CDR3 is 13 amino acids. J was trimmed by 7 bases and V by 6 bases; bases with no gene match: 8. The CDR3 sequence is CASSQTGWREAFF. The CDR3 nucleotides are TGTGCCAGCAGCCAGACAGGGTGGCGTGAAGCTTTCTTT.

The chain has TRBV30 and TRBJ1-6, with a weak D call TRBD1 (6 bases). CDR1 GTSNPN and CDR2 SVGIG come from the germline V gene (reference sequence). CDR3 length: 18 residues. Trimming shortened V by 3 bases and J by 0 bases, and 18 bases separated the two germline ends. The CDR3 here is CAWRTGQTTISYNSPLHF. CDR3 in DNA: TGTGCCTGGAGGACGGGACAAACGACTATCTCCTATAATTCACCCCTCCACTTT.

This rearrangement joins TRBV4-1 to TRBJ1-1; 7 nucleotides line up with TRBD1. The CDR3 totals 15 residues. V was clipped by 2 bases and J by 4 bases; unmatched bases: 7. Germline V CDR1 and CDR2: MGHRA, YSYEKL. For the CDR3, the DNA is TGCGCCAGCAGCCAACCAAGACAGGGAGCCACTGAAGCTTTCTTT. This encodes CASSQPRQGATEAFF.

The chain employs TRBV24-1 and TRBJ2-7, with D perhaps TRBD2 (5 bases). The germline V and J ends were trimmed by 6 bases and 3 bases, with 11 bases remaining between them. CDR3 length equals 13 residues. The germline CDR1 and CDR2 sequences are KGHDR and SFDVKD. The CDR3: CATSLAGDYEQYF. CDR3 DNA sequence: TGTGCCACCAGTCTCGCCGGGGACTACGAGCAGTACTTC.

In its sample, this clone was seen a few times. J is TRBJ2-1 and V is TRBV29-1, with 9 bases aligning to TRBD1. CDR1 and CDR2 from the germline V gene are SQVTM and ANQGSEA. CDR3 length: 14 amino acids. Trimming at V came to 6 bases and at J to 3 bases, leaving 6 bases not matched to a gene. The CDR3 sequence is CSVARDRDYNEQFF. The CDR3 DNA follows: TGCAGCGTGGCCCGGGACAGGGACTACAATGAGCAGTTCTTC.

The chain combines TRBV19 with TRBJ1-1; D unclear. This CDR3 has 15 amino acids. Trimming cost V 3 bases and J 0 bases, with 11 bases left between them. Germline V gene sequence: CDR1 LNHDA, CDR2 SQIVND (reference sequence). The CDR3 spells CASSMRSSMNTEAFF. CDR3 DNA: TGTGCCAGTAGTATGAGAAGCTCAATGAACACTGAAGCTTTCTTT.

Many counts were recorded for this clone. J is TRBJ1-1 and V is TRBV7-8; D uncertain. This CDR3 has 13 amino acids. The ends were cut back, 5 bases at V and 7 bases at J, with 14 bases in the middle. CDR1 and CDR2 from the germline V gene are SGHVS and FQNEAQ. The CDR3 DNA sequence: TGTGCCAGCAGCCCACGGGTCTCGAGTGAAGCTTTCTTT. Translated: CASSPRVSSEAFF.

This clone was detected only a few times. This chain connects TRBV6-5 to TRBJ1-1; the D gene is possibly TRBD1 (5 bases). Trimming took 5 bases from V and 6 from J, leaving 13 bases between them. CDR3 length: 13 residues. The V gene's germline CDR1 is MNHEY and CDR2 SVGAGI. CDR3 coding DNA: TGTGCCAGCAGTCGTACCAGGGCCCCTGAAGCTTTCTTT. Its protein is CASSRTRAPEAFF.

The V gene is TRBV5-1, the J gene TRBJ1-6; 9 nucleotides match TRBD1. CDR3 length equals 15 residues. Germline V lookup: CDR1 SGHRS, CDR2 YFSETQ. V lost 4 bases, J lost 10 bases, and 9 bases stayed unmatched. For the CDR3, the DNA is TGCGCCAGCAGCCTCCGGACAGGGGAAGGATCACCCCTCCACTTT. It is translated as CASSLRTGEGSPLHF.

The gene calls are TRBV10-3 and TRBJ1-5; D perhaps matches TRBD1 (6 bases). CDR1 ENHRY and CDR2 SYGVKD come from the germline V gene. Trimming left V 6 bases short and J 5 bases short, with 17 bases between. This CDR3 contains 15 residues. The CDR3 loop reads CAISADSGGYQPQHF. The CDR3 coding sequence is TGTGCCATCAGCGCGGACAGCGGGGGCTATCAGCCCCAGCATTTT.

The chain is built from TRBV4-1 and TRBJ1-5; TRBD1 matches 10 bases. Germline V gene sequence: CDR1 MGHRA, CDR2 YSYEKL. This CDR3 has 16 amino acids. The trim removed 3 bases at V and 6 bases at J, leaving 8 bases unmatched. The CDR3 loop reads CASSQKTGGIVQPQHF. CDR3 DNA: TGCGCCAGCAGCCAGAAGACAGGGGGCATAGTTCAGCCCCAGCATTTT.

The rearrangement links TRBV4-2 to TRBJ1-4; D ambiguous. Germline V lookup: CDR1 LGHNA, CDR2 YNFKEQ. V was trimmed by 0 bases and J by 5 bases, leaving 13 bases between them. The CDR3 is 16 residues long. This CDR3 is CASSQDGTESNEKLFF. Written as DNA, the CDR3 is TGTGCCAGCAGCCAAGATGGAACAGAATCAAATGAAAAACTGTTTTTT.

Written as DNA, the CDR3 is TGTGCCAGCAGCTTAGGATGGTCAGATGGCTACACCTTC. It encodes CASSLGWSDGYTF. This sequence joins TRBV7-2 and TRBJ1-2; no clear D gene. V shed 1 base and J shed 6 bases, with 9 bases lying between them. The CDR3 has 13 amino acids. Per germline, CDR1 SGHTA and CDR2 FQGNSA.

This clone turned up a few times. V and J are TRBV27 and TRBJ2-2, with 8 nucleotides matching TRBD1. CDR1 and CDR2 (germline): MNHEY, SMNVEV (reference sequence). Trimming removed 3 bases from V and 9 bases from J; junction bases left unmatched: 3. This CDR3 region has 13 residues. The CDR3 here is CASSFNRGRELFF. CDR3 nucleotides: TGTGCCAGCAGTTTTAACAGGGGGAGGGAGCTGTTTTTT.

This chain joins TRBV6-5 and TRBJ2-7; a weak D match, TRBD1 (5 bases). V lost 5 bases to trimming and J lost 5 bases, with 16 bases between them. Germline CDR1 reads MNHEY; CDR2 reads SVGAGI. CDR3 length equals 14 residues. CDR3 amino acids: CASSLGFQGNEQYV. CDR3 DNA sequence: TGTGCCAGCAGTCTAGGCTTTCAGGGAAACGAGCAGTACGTC.

V usage is TRBV2 and J usage is TRBJ2-7; 12 bases line up with TRBD2. The CDR3 has 15 residues. V trimming: 3 bases; J trimming: 7 bases; junction bases outside the gene matches: 7. Germline V lookup: CDR1 SNHLY, CDR2 FYNNEI. CDR3 DNA: TGTGCCAGCAGTGAGGTCCTAGCGGGGGGGCGTGAGCAGTACGTC. Translation gives CASSEVLAGGREQYV.

This clone was observed once. V and J are TRBV11-1 and TRBJ2-2; 9 nucleotides align to TRBD1. Trimming at V came to 3 bases and at J to 7 bases, leaving 6 bases not matched to a gene. The CDR3 spans 15 residues. The germline V gene encodes CDR1 SGHAT and CDR2 FQDESV (reference sequence). CDR3 amino acids: CASSLSQGAIGELFF. The CDR3 DNA sequence: TGTGCCAGCAGCTTGTCACAGGGGGCTATCGGGGAGCTGTTTTTT.

This clone was counted ten times or more. The gene calls are TRBV4-2 and TRBJ1-5, with D uncertain. The CDR3 loop spans 12 amino acids. V was trimmed by 0 bases and J by 8 bases, leaving 5 bases between them. Per germline, CDR1 LGHNA and CDR2 YNFKEQ. CDR3 coding DNA: TGTGCCAGCAGCCAAGATCAGGAGCCCCAGCATTTT. The encoded protein is CASSQDQEPQHF.

The gene calls are TRBV25-1 and TRBJ2-5; 10 positions match TRBD2. The J segment lost 0 bases and the V segment lost 3 bases, leaving 7 bases of the junction unmatched. The CDR3 contains 17 residues. Germline CDR1 reads MGHDK; CDR2 reads SYGVNS. The CDR3 spells CASSDVTSGEYQETQYF. CDR3 coding DNA: TGTGCCAGCAGTGATGTTACTAGCGGGGAATACCAAGAGACCCAGTACTTC.

The chain couples TRBV9 to TRBJ2-7, with 7 bases lining up with TRBD2. This CDR3 comprises 15 residues. The V gene end was trimmed by 4 bases and the J gene end by 1 base; junction bases not matched to a gene: 8. Germline loops: CDR1 SGDLS, CDR2 YYNGEE. For the CDR3, the DNA is TGTGCCAGCAGCTTGGGGGGACTACCGTCCTACGAGCAGTACTTC. Protein: CASSLGGLPSYEQYF.

The chain has TRBV29-1 and TRBJ1-2; TRBD1 is a possible D gene (6 bases). The V and J ends lost 1 base and 3 bases respectively, with 9 bases between them. CDR1 is SQVTM and CDR2 is ANQGSEA in the germline V gene. The CDR3 has 13 amino acids. The CDR3 sequence is CSVEGGHDYGYTF. The CDR3 region has the DNA TGCAGCGTTGAAGGGGGGCACGACTATGGCTACACCTTC.

This clone has only a few counts. This chain joins TRBV6-6 and TRBJ1-1; no firm D call. Looked up from germline, CDR1 is MNHNY and CDR2 is SVGAGI (reference sequence). CDR3 length: 13 amino acids. V gave up 0 bases and J gave up 11 bases, with 13 bases separating them. In nucleotides, the CDR3 is TGTGCCAGCAGTTACTCGAGCGGCTCTGGGGCTTTCTTT. It specifies CASSYSSGSGAFF.

The chain has TRBV19 and TRBJ2-1, with 9 bases that match TRBD1. The CDR3 is made up of 13 amino acids. Germline loops: CDR1 LNHDA, CDR2 SQIVND (reference sequence). The V segment lost 6 bases and the J segment 8 bases; nucleotides outside the gene matches: 5. CDR3 in DNA: TGTGCCAGTAGCCCGGGACAGGGAGATGAGCAGTTCTTC. The encoded protein is CASSPGQGDEQFF.